This T cell receptor (beta chain) was identified during a study of cytomegalovirus exposure and HLA in healthy donors (dated by TCRdb to the late 2010s). For the wider study: The roughly 670 repertoires of the first cohort and the approximately 130 validation repertoires were produced on the same platform, according to a later analysis. The study combined high-throughput TCR immunosequencing, statistical association of individual TCRs with disease status, and machine learning to predict cytomegalovirus infection status. A separate validation cohort of 100 to 150 different subjects was used in addition to the roughly 670-subject first cohort. The study aimed to test whether cataloging public T cell receptors could reveal signatures of past pathogen exposure. What the authors observed across the whole study: In vitro tests confirmed that a few of the cytomegalovirus-associated TCR beta chains recognize cytomegalovirus antigens. A later analysis found that TCRs clustered in the first cohort also tended to co-occur in the 95 to 150 validation repertoires, with 94% of cluster scores above 0. While some public TCRs were present in many individuals, most TCR sequences turned up only very rarely across donors. A later analysis lacked HLA typing for the validation cohort, so it scored co-occurrence in that cohort across all 120 or so repertoires. The authors suggested that the approach could potentially be generalized to other disease states and immunological phenotypes. The study listed over 150 TCR beta chains as associated with cytomegalovirus. In both the original and validation cohorts, the classifier was reported to diagnose cytomegalovirus status with high specificity and sensitivity.

V is cut back by 1 base and J by 1 base, with 11 bases in the junction unmatched. The CDR3 measures 18 amino acids from cysteine to phenylalanine. Just the 54-base CDR3 DNA is kept, in frame starting at base 1. The CDR1 and CDR2 encoded by the germline V gene (reference sequence) are GTSNPN and SVGIG. The donors belonged to the validation cohort of around 110 subjects, which was separate from the approximately 700-subject first cohort. As concerns this clone: This clone's antigen is unknown. Base qualities are missing; no much larger clone stands one base away.

The library was made by the immunoSEQ multiplex PCR assay. Concerning the study's data processing: A statistical classification framework was built to diagnose cytomegalovirus status from the catalog of TCR beta chain sequences. TCRdb took this table from immuneACCESS and kept in-frame rearrangements with V and J called. Such tables lack part of the clones; where checked against another copy, unresolved V genes explain under half of the gap, and the rest is unexplained. V, J and clone size reflect that table, while D and trimming were determined from the DNA. The sample profile shows 40,000 to 55,000 clones; approximately 93% of them were found once. The top ten clones comprise less than 2.5% of the sample.

Input material: PBMCs. This receptor was obtained from a woman aged 18-29 years in good health and CMV-seronegative. The V and J genes are TRBV30 and TRBJ2-3; the central 10 bases match TRBD1. The CDR3 reads CAWSAPTGGFPGTDTQYF. The bases are TGTGCCTGGAGTGCCCCGACAGGGGGCTTTCCTGGCACAGATACGCAGTATTTT. The CDR3, completed at both ends by the reference TRBV30 and TRBJ2-3 genes, gives the full variable domain SQTIHQWPATLVQPVGSPLSLECTVEGTSNPNLYWYRQAAGRGLQLLFYSVGIGQISSEVPQNLSASRPQDRQFILSSKKLLLSDSGFYLCAWSAPTGGFPGTDTQYFGPGTRLTVL.